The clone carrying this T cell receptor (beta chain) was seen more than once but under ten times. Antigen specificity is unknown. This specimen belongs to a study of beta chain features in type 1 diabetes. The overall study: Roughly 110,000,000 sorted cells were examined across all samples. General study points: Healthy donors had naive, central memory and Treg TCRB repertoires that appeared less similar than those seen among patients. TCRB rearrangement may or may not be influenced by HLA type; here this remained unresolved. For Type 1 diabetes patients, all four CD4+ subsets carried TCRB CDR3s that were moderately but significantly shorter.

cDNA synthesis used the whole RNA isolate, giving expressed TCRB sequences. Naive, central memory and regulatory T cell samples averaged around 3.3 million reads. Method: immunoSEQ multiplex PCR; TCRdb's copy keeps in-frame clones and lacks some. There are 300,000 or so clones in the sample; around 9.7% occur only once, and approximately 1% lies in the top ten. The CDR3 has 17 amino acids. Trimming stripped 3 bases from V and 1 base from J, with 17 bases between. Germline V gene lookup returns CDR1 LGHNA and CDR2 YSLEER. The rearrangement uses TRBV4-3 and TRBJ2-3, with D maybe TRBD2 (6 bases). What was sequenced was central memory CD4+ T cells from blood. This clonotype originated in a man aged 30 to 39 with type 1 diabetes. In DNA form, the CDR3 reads TGCGCCAGCAGCCATCCCAGGCGGGGAAGCGGCACAGATACGCAGTATTTT. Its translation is CASSHPRRGSGTDTQYF.